Listed here are 22 T cell receptor beta chains from one sample, sequenced in a study of response to subunit inactivated influenza vaccine (dated 2018 in TCRdb). Library prep was done by RT-PCR. TCRdb lists the instrument as Illumina HiSeq 2500. TCRdb cleaned the public reads at Q25 with fastp, built clones with MiXCR and kept in-frame beta chains. Rows with one shared CDR3 protein collapse into an entry with the most common genes and DNA. Present in this sample are over 300,000 distinct CDR3 sequences, 21% of which were seen just once. The ten largest clones represent around 9.6% of the sample. Source: PBMCs from blood, taken approximately 20 months after vaccination. These receptor sequences come from a man aged 45 to 75 who received an inactivated influenza vaccine. Donor details come from another sample of the same person, matched by shared clones.

The gene calls are TRBV10-3 and TRBJ2-7; D uncertain. Germline CDR1 is ENHRY and CDR2 is SYGVKD. Trimming shortened V by 0 bases and J by 0 bases, and 6 bases separated the two germline ends. The CDR3 runs 14 residues. CDR3 nucleotides: TGTGCCATCAGTGAGTCAAGGGTCTCCTACGAGCAGTACTTC. Translating it yields CAISESRVSYEQYF.

This clonotype has ten or more counts. The chain employs TRBV30 and TRBJ1-4, with a possible D match to TRBD1 (5 bases). Germline V gene data show CDR1 as GTSNPN and CDR2 as SVGIG (reference sequence). The ends were cut back, 0 bases at V and 8 bases at J, with 10 bases in the middle. This CDR3 is 13 amino acids long. CDR3 protein: CAWSVPGGEKLFF. The CDR3 nucleotides read TGTGCCTGGAGTGTCCCCGGGGGAGAAAAACTGTTTTTT.

V and J are TRBV10-3 and TRBJ2-7; no reliable D call. CDR3 length: 12 residues. The V gene lost 4 bases and the J gene lost 2 bases, with 6 bases spanning the gap. Germline CDR1 is ENHRY and CDR2 is SYGVKD. CDR3 amino acids: CAISGQTYEQYF. CDR3 DNA sequence: TGTGCCATCAGTGGGCAGACCTACGAGCAGTACTTC.

This clonotype was recorded at least ten times. The chain links TRBV29-1 to TRBJ2-1; 10 bases align to TRBD1. Germline V gene sequence: CDR1 SQVTM, CDR2 ANQGSEA. The CDR3 is 13 residues long. Trimming took 7 bases from V and 3 from J; bases not matched to a gene: 3. CDR3 coding DNA: TGCAGCGGGGGACAGGGGTTCTACAATGAGCAGTTCTTC. Protein product: CSGGQGFYNEQFF.

This rearrangement joins TRBV2 to TRBJ2-7; 8 nucleotides match TRBD2. Germline lookup yields CDR1 SNHLY and CDR2 FYNNEI. J was trimmed by 2 bases and V by 3 bases; bases with no gene match: 15. CDR3 length: 18 amino acids. CDR3 nucleotides: TGTGCCAGCAGTGATTGGGGAAGGATGGGACTAGACGCCTACGAGCAGTACTTC. Protein product: CASSDWGRMGLDAYEQYF.

This clonotype was detected a few times. The chain joins TRBV10-3 to TRBJ1-2, with TRBD1 as a possible D gene (5 bases). The CDR3 has 14 amino acids. Trimming took 0 bases from V and 6 from J, leaving 11 bases between them. Germline values: CDR1 ENHRY, CDR2 SYGVKD. The CDR3 loop is CAISESPGLNGYTF. For the CDR3, the DNA is TGTGCCATCAGTGAGTCCCCAGGGCTAAATGGCTACACCTTC.

CDR3 residues: CASSFDSLSTQYF. In DNA form, the CDR3 reads TGTGCCAGCAGTTTCGACAGTCTATCGACCCAGTACTTC. This sequence joins TRBV12-3 or TRBV12-4 and TRBJ2-5; tentative D call: TRBD1 (5 bases). This CDR3 spans 13 amino acids. V lost 3 bases to trimming and J lost 7 bases, with 12 bases between them.

The J gene is TRBJ2-5, the V gene TRBV20-1, with 11 bases that match TRBD2. V lost 6 bases and J lost 7; bases outside the gene matches: 7. Germline V gives CDR1 DFQATT, CDR2 SNEGSKA (reference sequence). CDR3 length equals 13 residues. CDR3 nucleotides: TGCAGTGCCCTGGGACTAGCGGTTTCGACCCAGTACTTC. It is translated as CSALGLAVSTQYF.

The chain links TRBV7-9 to TRBJ1-1; 11 bases align to TRBD1. V was pared by 6 bases and J by 2 bases, with 5 bases of the junction left unmatched. The length of the CDR3 is 15 residues. Germline V gene data show CDR1 as SEHNR and CDR2 as FQNEAQ (reference sequence). The CDR3 coding sequence is TGTGCCAGCAGAGGACAGGGGGCAGACAACACTGAAGCTTTCTTT. It is translated as CASRGQGADNTEAFF.

This clonotype occurred a few times. This chain connects TRBV25-1 to TRBJ2-7; 8 bases line up with TRBD1. CDR1 and CDR2 from the germline V gene are MGHDK and SYGVNS. The J segment lost 2 bases and the V segment lost 6 bases, leaving 3 bases of the junction unmatched. The CDR3 has 13 residues. The CDR3 bases are TGTGCCAGCAGATCGGGACAGGCCTACGAGCAGTACTTC. This encodes CASRSGQAYEQYF.

This clonotype was seen a handful of times. The V and J genes are TRBV3-1 and TRBJ1-2; 7 positions match TRBD1. J was trimmed by 3 bases and V by 1 base; bases with no gene match: 5. CDR3 length: 15 residues. Germline lookup yields CDR1 LGHDT and CDR2 YNNKEL (reference sequence). CDR3 nucleotide sequence: TGTGCCAGCAGCCAAGGGCGAGGGGGCGACTATGGCTACACCTTC. This encodes CASSQGRGGDYGYTF.

CDR3 loop: CASSFGPSTGAEQFF. Written as DNA, the CDR3 is TGCGCCAGCAGCTTCGGACCTTCGACAGGGGCTGAGCAGTTCTTC. The V call is TRBV5-1, the J call TRBJ2-1, with 8 bases identical to TRBD1. The CDR3 loop spans 15 amino acids. CDR1 and CDR2 (germline): SGHRS, YFSETQ. Losses at the gene ends were 2 bases for V and 9 bases for J; bases not matched to a gene: 10.

V and J are TRBV12-3 or TRBV12-4 and TRBJ1-2; D unclear. CDR3 length: 15 amino acids. V dropped 2 bases and J dropped 3 bases, with 13 bases sitting between them. As DNA, the CDR3 is TGTGCCAGCAGTTTACGGGTGGGGAGCGACTATGGCTACACCTTC. Protein product: CASSLRVGSDYGYTF.

The rearrangement uses TRBV11-2 and TRBJ2-5; no definite D call. V lost 4 bases and J 5 bases, leaving 8 bases between the germline ends. Germline V gene lookup returns CDR1 SGHAT and CDR2 FQNNGV. The CDR3 runs 12 residues. The CDR3 nucleotides are TGTGCCAGCAGCTCCCAGCTGGAGACCCAGTACTTC. Translation: CASSSQLETQYF.

The rearrangement links TRBV29-1 to TRBJ1-1; D perhaps matches TRBD1 (6 bases). Germline CDR1 SQVTM, CDR2 ANQGSEA. The ends were cut back, 5 bases at V and 3 bases at J, with 13 bases in the middle. The CDR3 sequence is 13 residues long. The CDR3 DNA follows: TGCAGCGTTAGACAGGACCTCGACACTGAAGCTTTCTTT. Its translation: CSVRQDLDTEAFF.

This clonotype occurred a few times. As DNA, the CDR3 is TGTGCCAGCAGTTACTCAGTCTACGAGCAGTACTTC. Translated: CASSYSVYEQYF. This sequence joins TRBV6-2 or TRBV6-3 and TRBJ2-7; D call uncertain. CDR3 size: 12 residues. V lost 0 bases, J lost 3 bases, and 3 bases lay in between. The germline gives CDR1 MNHEY, CDR2 SVGEGT.

Concerning this clonotype itself: Germline and junction disagree at one end, which may indicate a read error. CDR3 residues: CASSSSRSGGRETQYF. In DNA form, the CDR3 reads TGTGCTAGCAGCTCATCCCGCTCGGGGGGCAGGGAGACCCAGTACTTC. The rearrangement uses TRBV7-7 and TRBJ2-5; D perhaps matches TRBD2 (7 bases). The V gene's germline CDR1 is SSHAT and CDR2 FNYEAQ (reference sequence). This CDR3 comprises 16 residues.

This clonotype has at least ten counts. The chain has TRBV20-1 and TRBJ2-3; TRBD2 might be the D (6 bases). The germline V and J ends were trimmed by 5 bases and 2 bases, with 17 bases remaining between them. This CDR3 is 15 amino acids long. Per the germline V gene, CDR1 is DFQATT and CDR2 is SNEGSKA (reference sequence). The CDR3 DNA follows: TGCAGTGCTCGGGACGGAGGGGTCCCCACAGATACGCAGTATTTT. It translates to CSARDGGVPTDTQYF.

The chain carries TRBV29-1 and TRBJ1-3; D ambiguous. Per germline, CDR1 SQVTM and CDR2 ANQGSEA. The CDR3 has 11 amino acids. Between the trimmed V and J ends, which lost 6 bases and 3 bases, there was a span of 6 bases. The CDR3 DNA sequence: TGCAGCGTCTTGATTGGAAACACCATATATTTT. Translation: CSVLIGNTIYF.

The chain has TRBV19 and TRBJ1-2; D is unresolved. The CDR3 has 11 residues. Between the trimmed V and J ends, which lost 5 bases and 7 bases, there was a span of 8 bases. CDR1 and CDR2 from the germline V gene are LNHDA and SQIVND (reference sequence). CDR3 region: CASSYVGGYTF. The CDR3 bases are TGTGCCAGTAGTTATGTCGGTGGCTACACCTTC.

The chain combines TRBV6-4 with TRBJ1-4; D might be TRBD1 (5 bases). This CDR3 has 13 residues. Per germline, CDR1 MRHNA and CDR2 SNTAGT. Deletions cut 6 bases from V and 10 bases from J, with 15 bases between. The CDR3 nucleotides read TGTGCCAGCAGCCGGGACGTTGGGGGAAAACTGTTTTTT. It codes for CASSRDVGGKLFF.

This clonotype appeared a few times. The chain joins TRBV19 to TRBJ1-5; D unresolved. The CDR3 contains 15 residues. The germline V gene encodes CDR1 LNHDA and CDR2 SQIVND (reference sequence). V lost 3 bases and J lost 2, with 11 bases in between. CDR3 residues: CASSMRGSGNQPQHF. As DNA, the CDR3 is TGTGCCAGTAGTATGCGCGGGTCGGGCAATCAGCCCCAGCATTTT.